Below are 14 T cell receptor beta chains sequenced from a single sample in a study of blood T cell repertoires in COVID-19. TCRdb's copy holds only in-frame clones and misses some; the assay was immunoSEQ multiplex PCR. The data hold approximately 260,000 clones, with 85% observed a single time. The sequenced material came from PBMCs or T cells enriched from blood (not recorded which). The origin of the receptors is a woman aged 45-65 years who had been exposed to COVID-19.

This clone was picked up a small number of times. Different DNA sequences within this sample yield the same CDR3. The V gene is TRBV9, the J gene TRBJ1-2; no firm D call. The V end was cut by 0 bases, the J end by 5 bases, with 5 bases between. The CDR3 totals 12 residues. The V gene's germline CDR1 is SGDLS and CDR2 YYNGEE. DNA of the CDR3: TGTGCCAGCAGCGTAGGAGGGTATGGCTACACCTTC. Amino acid sequence: CASSVGGYGYTF.

This chain joins TRBV7-2 and TRBJ2-1; 10 bases line up with TRBD2. Trimming took 5 bases from V and 2 from J; bases not matched to a gene: 6. Germline values: CDR1 SGHTA, CDR2 FQGNSA. The length of the CDR3 is 16 residues. The CDR3: CASSINSGGAYNEQFF. In DNA form, the CDR3 reads TGTGCCAGCAGCATAAACAGCGGGGGGGCCTACAATGAGCAGTTCTTC.

The V and J genes are TRBV10-1 and TRBJ2-1; D might be TRBD1 (5 bases). Germline lookup yields CDR1 WNHNN and CDR2 SYGVQD (reference sequence). This CDR3 has 12 amino acids. The V end was cut by 2 bases, the J end by 8 bases, with 7 bases between. The CDR3 DNA sequence: TGCGCCAGCAGTGAGCTAGGGGATGAGCAGTTCTTC. Its translation: CASSELGDEQFF.

The chain carries TRBV19 and TRBJ2-1; TRBD2 matches at 8 bases. The CDR3 sequence is 14 residues long. The germline CDR1 and CDR2 sequences are LNHDA and SQIVND (reference sequence). With V trimmed by 7 bases and J by 6 bases, 8 bases remained unmatched. CDR3 nucleotides: TGTGCCAGTACAACGGCCGGGACTAGCAATGAGCAGTTCTTC. Translated, it gives CASTTAGTSNEQFF.

J is TRBJ1-4 and V is TRBV9; the D is unclear. Trimming left V 3 bases short and J 4 bases short, with 13 bases between. The CDR3 is made up of 15 amino acids. In germline, CDR1 is SGDLS, CDR2 YYNGEE. The CDR3 here is CASSGPAGLNEKLFF. The CDR3 coding sequence is TGTGCCAGCAGCGGCCCGGCGGGCCTTAATGAAAAACTGTTTTTT. The full variable domain, its missing parts supplied by reference TRBV9 and TRBJ1-4, is DSGVTQTPKHLITATGQRVTLRCSPRSGDLSVYWYQQSLDQGLQFLIQYYNGEERAKGNILERFSAQQFPDLHSELNLSSLELGDSALYFCASSGPAGLNEKLFFGSGTQLSVL.

The chain joins TRBV18 to TRBJ1-1; 7 bases line up with TRBD1. This CDR3 is built from 15 residues. The germline gives CDR1 KGHSH, CDR2 LQKENI. J lost 1 base, V lost 2 bases, and 4 bases had no gene match. CDR3 nucleotides: TGTGCCAGCTCACCAGGGGCAGGGGGGAACACTGAAGCTTTCTTT. Protein sequence: CASSPGAGGNTEAFF.

The CDR3, as DNA: TGTGCCTGGAGTGTAGGCGGAGGCAAACTGTTTTTT. Translating it yields CAWSVGGGKLFF. The chain recombines TRBV30 with TRBJ1-4; D uncertain. V dropped 0 bases and J dropped 11 bases, with 10 bases sitting between them. Germline loops: CDR1 GTSNPN, CDR2 SVGIG (reference sequence). The CDR3 runs 12 residues. The full variable domain, rest sourced from reference TRBV30 and TRBJ1-4, is SQTIHQWPATLVQPVGSPLSLECTVEGTSNPNLYWYRQAAGRGLQLLFYSVGIGQISSEVPQNLSASRPQDRQFILSSKKLLLSDSGFYLCAWSVGGGKLFFGSGTQLSVL.

There are a few counts of this clone. This chain links TRBV3-1 (or the pseudogene TRBV3-2) with TRBJ2-7; unclear D gene. Between the trimmed V and J ends, which lost 0 bases and 2 bases, there was a span of 14 bases. The CDR3 has 16 residues. Per the germline V gene, CDR1 is LGHDT and CDR2 is YNNKEL (reference sequence). The DNA for the CDR3 is TGTGCCAGCAGCCAAGAGGCCGGCAGGAACCCCTACGAGCAGTACTTC. Translated, it gives CASSQEAGRNPYEQYF.

The chain carries TRBV3-1 (or the pseudogene TRBV3-2) and TRBJ2-7, with 14 bases fitting TRBD2. Losses at the gene ends were 3 bases for V and 5 bases for J; bases not matched to a gene: 3. Germline loops: CDR1 LGHDT, CDR2 YNNKEL (reference sequence). The CDR3 contains 15 residues. CDR3 region: CASSQTSGGADEQYF. The CDR3, as DNA: TGTGCCAGCAGCCAGACTAGCGGGGGGGCCGACGAGCAGTACTTC.

V gene TRBV19 combines with J gene TRBJ1-5, with TRBD1 identical over 7 bases. The CDR3 is made up of 18 amino acids. The germline gives CDR1 LNHDA, CDR2 SQIVND (reference sequence). V dropped 4 bases and J dropped 5; count of bases not matched to a gene: 17. The DNA of the CDR3 is TGTGCCAGTAGTACCTACCCTACCCGGGACAGAGGGTATCAGCCCCAGCATTTT. Translating gives CASSTYPTRDRGYQPQHF.

V usage is TRBV5-1 and J usage is TRBJ2-4; 8 positions agree with TRBD2. Germline loops: CDR1 SGHRS, CDR2 YFSETQ. The CDR3 spans 15 residues. V shed 0 bases and J 6 bases; nucleotides not matched to a gene: 5. The CDR3 spells CASSLEPGGLNIQYF. The CDR3 DNA follows: TGCGCCAGCAGCTTGGAACCGGGGGGGCTAAACATTCAGTACTTC.

The genes are TRBV10-3 and TRBJ2-7; 8 bases fit TRBD1. Germline lookup yields CDR1 ENHRY and CDR2 SYGVKD. J lost 6 bases, V lost 0 bases, and 4 bases had no gene match. This CDR3 comprises 14 residues. CDR3 in amino acids: CAISESAGGVEQYF. Written as DNA, the CDR3 is TGTGCCATCAGTGAGTCTGCAGGGGGCGTCGAGCAGTACTTC.

The chain employs TRBV30 and TRBJ1-2; TRBD1 might be the D (6 bases). Germline V gene data show CDR1 as GTSNPN and CDR2 as SVGIG (reference sequence). The CDR3 runs 14 residues. Between the trimmed V and J ends, which lost 5 bases and 7 bases, there was a span of 20 bases. DNA of the CDR3: TGTGCCTGGGATAAATTCCAGGGGAAAGGTGGCTACACCTTC. Amino acid sequence: CAWDKFQGKGGYTF.

CDR3 amino acids: CATSKGANYGYTF. In DNA form, the CDR3 reads TGTGCCACCAGTAAGGGGGCTAACTATGGCTACACCTTC. V and J are TRBV24-1 and TRBJ1-2; D perhaps matches TRBD1 (6 bases). V lost 6 bases and J 0 bases, leaving 7 bases between the germline ends. This CDR3 region has 13 residues. Germline values: CDR1 KGHDR, CDR2 SFDVKD.